This entry describes one T cell receptor (beta chain). Its antigen remains unidentified. The germline gives CDR1 MNHNY, CDR2 SVGAGI (reference sequence). Trimming removed 6 bases from V and 2 bases from J, with 14 bases in between. This CDR3 is built from 14 residues. This specimen belongs to a study of shared clonotypes between healthy human individuals. Study-wide results and caveats: The study drew on few donors, limiting represented genetic and exposure-history diversity. Exclusively blood specimens were collected; tissue repertoires likely differ.

Sequencing was performed with immunoSEQ multiplex PCR; in TCRdb, only in-frame clones are kept and a portion is missing. Of some 2 million clones in the sample, approximately 94% were seen once. CD45RO-negative cells were positively selected for CCR7, leaving out terminally differentiated effector memory CD45RA+ cells. Healthy HIV-negative adults with no recent acute infections or vaccinations were recruited as donors. This rearrangement joins TRBV6-6 to TRBJ2-7; possibly TRBD2 for D (5 bases). This TCR was recovered from a man aged 18 to 29 in good health. Sequencing was done on a sample of naive CD8+ T cells sorted from blood. DNA of the CDR3: TGTGCCAGCAGCGCCGGGATCACGGCCTACGAGCAGTACTTC. Translating it yields CASSAGITAYEQYF.